This T cell receptor (beta chain) was obtained from a study of blood T cell repertoires in COVID-19. At the level of the study: Spain, Italy and the United States supplied samples that represented acute and convalescent COVID-19.

The CDR3 consists of 11 residues. The germline V gene has CDR1 DFQATT and CDR2 SNEGSKA (reference sequence). Using immunoSEQ multiplex PCR, the repertoire was profiled, and TCRdb retains in-frame clones only, with some absent. In the table there are about 160,000 clones, 85% of which are singletons. This TCR was recovered from a human donor with acute or convalescent COVID-19. The donor label of this sample is uncertain. This chain uses TRBV20-1 with TRBJ2-7; tentative D call: TRBD2 (5 bases). Sample: peripheral blood. The CDR3 sequence is CAADPIYEQYF. CDR3 in DNA: TGCGCAGCGGATCCTATCTACGAGCAGTACTTC.